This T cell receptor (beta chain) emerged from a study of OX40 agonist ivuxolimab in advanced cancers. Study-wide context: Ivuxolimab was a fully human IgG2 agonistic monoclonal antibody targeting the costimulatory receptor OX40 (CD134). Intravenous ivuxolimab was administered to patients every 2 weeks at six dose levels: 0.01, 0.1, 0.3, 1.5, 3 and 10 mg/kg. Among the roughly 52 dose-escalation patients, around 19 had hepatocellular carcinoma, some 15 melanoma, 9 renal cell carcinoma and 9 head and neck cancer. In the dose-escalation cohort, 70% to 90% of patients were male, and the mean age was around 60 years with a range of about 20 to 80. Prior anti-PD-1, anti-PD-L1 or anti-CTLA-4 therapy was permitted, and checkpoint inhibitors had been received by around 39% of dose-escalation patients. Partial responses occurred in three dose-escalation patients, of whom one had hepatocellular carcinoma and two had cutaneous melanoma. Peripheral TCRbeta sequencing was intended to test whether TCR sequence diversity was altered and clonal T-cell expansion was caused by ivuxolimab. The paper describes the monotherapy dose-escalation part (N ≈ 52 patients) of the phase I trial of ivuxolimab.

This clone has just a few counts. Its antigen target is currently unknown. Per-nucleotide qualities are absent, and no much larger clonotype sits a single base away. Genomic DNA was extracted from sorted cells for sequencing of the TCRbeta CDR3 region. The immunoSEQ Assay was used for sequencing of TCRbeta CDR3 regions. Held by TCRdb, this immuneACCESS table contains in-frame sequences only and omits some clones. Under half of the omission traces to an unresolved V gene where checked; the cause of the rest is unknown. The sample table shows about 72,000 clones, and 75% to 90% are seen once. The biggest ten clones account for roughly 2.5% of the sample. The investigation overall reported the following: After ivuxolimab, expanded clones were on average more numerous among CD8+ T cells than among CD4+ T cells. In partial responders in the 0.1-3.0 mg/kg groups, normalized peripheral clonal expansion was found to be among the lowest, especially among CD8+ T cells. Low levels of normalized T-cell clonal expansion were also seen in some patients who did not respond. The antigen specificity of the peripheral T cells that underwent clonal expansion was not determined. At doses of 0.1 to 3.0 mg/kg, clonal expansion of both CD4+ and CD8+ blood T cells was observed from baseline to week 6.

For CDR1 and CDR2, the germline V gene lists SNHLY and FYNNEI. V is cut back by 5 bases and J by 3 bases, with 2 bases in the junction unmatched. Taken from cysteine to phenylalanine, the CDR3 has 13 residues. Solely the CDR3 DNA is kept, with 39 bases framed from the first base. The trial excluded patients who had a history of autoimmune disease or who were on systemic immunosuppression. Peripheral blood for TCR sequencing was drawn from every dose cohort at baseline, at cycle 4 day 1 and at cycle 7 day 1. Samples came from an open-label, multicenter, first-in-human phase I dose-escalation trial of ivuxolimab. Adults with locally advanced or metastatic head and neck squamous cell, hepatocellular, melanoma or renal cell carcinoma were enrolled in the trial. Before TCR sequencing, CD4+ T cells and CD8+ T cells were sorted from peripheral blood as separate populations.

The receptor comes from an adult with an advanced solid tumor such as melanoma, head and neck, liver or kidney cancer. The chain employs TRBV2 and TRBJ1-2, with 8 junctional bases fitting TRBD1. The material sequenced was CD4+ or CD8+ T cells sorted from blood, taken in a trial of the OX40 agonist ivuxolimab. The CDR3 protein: CASSQDRDYGYTF. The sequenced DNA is TGTGCCAGCAGTCAGGACAGGGACTATGGCTACACCTTC.